These T cell receptor beta chains were read from a single sample in a study of blood T cell repertoires in COVID-19. Clones were sequenced by immunoSEQ multiplex PCR, and TCRdb holds only the in-frame ones, with some missing. The table records about 94,000 clones, 80% of them present only once. The sample was peripheral blood. The receptor source for this set is a human donor in a cohort sampled during active COVID-19. The CDR3 runs from the conserved cysteine through the conserved F or W. The D gene is left open where the match is weak. Clone size is stated in some rows and not others, as once, few, many or a class when expanded.

j_call: TRBJ2-1; v_call: TRBV4-1; d_call: .; clone_size: .; cdr3_aa: CASSPFGASSYNEQFF; cdr3_nt: TGCGCCAGCAGCCCCTTTGGGGCCAGCTCCTACAATGAGCAGTTCTTC
j_call: TRBJ2-3; v_call: TRBV7-8; d_call: .; clone_size: .; cdr3_aa: CASSPPYTDTQYF; cdr3_nt: TGTGCCAGCAGCCCCCCTTACACAGATACGCAGTATTTT
j_call: TRBJ1-3; v_call: TRBV6-5; d_call: .; clone_size: .; cdr3_aa: CASIKAGDSGNTIYF; cdr3_nt: TGTGCCAGCATCAAGGCGGGGGATTCTGGAAACACCATATATTTT
j_call: TRBJ1-2; v_call: TRBV2; d_call: TRBD1; clone_size: .; cdr3_aa: CASSPDRDLGEGYTF; cdr3_nt: TGTGCCAGCAGTCCCGACAGGGACCTTGGGGAAGGCTACACCTTC
j_call: TRBJ1-2; v_call: TRBV6-1; d_call: TRBD1; clone_size: .; cdr3_aa: CASSATGEEANYGYTF; cdr3_nt: TGTGCCAGCAGTGCGACAGGGGAGGAAGCTAACTATGGCTACACCTTC
j_call: TRBJ2-1; v_call: TRBV15; d_call: TRBD1; clone_size: once; cdr3_aa: CATSRELDRGRKFF; cdr3_nt: TGTGCCACCAGCAGGGAACTCGACAGGGGAAGAAAGTTCTTC
j_call: TRBJ2-3; v_call: TRBV5-5; d_call: .; clone_size: .; cdr3_aa: CASSLVLVGDATDTQYF; cdr3_nt: TGTGCCAGCAGCTTGGTTCTGGTGGGAGATGCGACAGATACGCAGTATTTT
j_call: TRBJ1-2; v_call: TRBV9; d_call: TRBD1; clone_size: .; cdr3_aa: CASSVNPGQAKTNYGYTF; cdr3_nt: TGTGCCAGCAGCGTGAATCCGGGACAGGCTAAAACTAACTATGGCTACACCTTC
j_call: TRBJ1-5; v_call: TRBV30; d_call: TRBD1; clone_size: .; cdr3_aa: CAWSGQGIQPQHF; cdr3_nt: TGTGCCTGGAGCGGACAGGGGATTCAGCCCCAGCATTTT
j_call: TRBJ1-2; v_call: TRBV27; d_call: TRBD1; clone_size: .; cdr3_aa: CASRHTGQGAIYGYTF; cdr3_nt: TGTGCCAGCAGACACACCGGCCAGGGGGCGATCTATGGCTACACCTTC
j_call: TRBJ2-6; v_call: TRBV9; d_call: .; clone_size: .; cdr3_aa: CASSGSGHTLSGANVLTF; cdr3_nt: TGTGCCAGCAGCGGTTCGGGACATACACTCTCTGGGGCCAACGTCCTGACTTTC
j_call: TRBJ2-4; v_call: TRBV27; d_call: .; clone_size: .; cdr3_aa: CASSLSGVDWVGNIQYF; cdr3_nt: TGTGCCAGCAGTTTATCAGGGGTTGATTGGGTCGGAAACATTCAGTACTTC
j_call: TRBJ2-4; v_call: TRBV19; d_call: TRBD1; clone_size: few; cdr3_aa: CASSTTGGAGNIQYF; cdr3_nt: TGTGCCAGTAGTACCACAGGGGGCGCGGGAAACATTCAGTACTTC
j_call: TRBJ1-2; v_call: TRBV4-1; d_call: .; clone_size: few; cdr3_aa: CASSQSGPIANYGYTF; cdr3_nt: TGCGCCAGCAGCCAATCTGGTCCGATAGCTAACTATGGCTACACCTTC
j_call: TRBJ2-6; v_call: TRBV7-3; d_call: TRBD2; clone_size: few; cdr3_aa: CASSLQGGQSVLTF; cdr3_nt: TGTGCCAGCAGCTTACAGGGAGGGCAAAGCGTCCTGACTTTC
j_call: TRBJ2-1; v_call: TRBV18; d_call: TRBD2; clone_size: .; cdr3_aa: CASSPEAGVSYNEQFF; cdr3_nt: TGTGCCAGCTCACCTGAGGCGGGAGTCTCCTACAATGAGCAGTTCTTC
j_call: TRBJ2-6; v_call: TRBV9; d_call: .; clone_size: .; cdr3_aa: CATGASYESGANVLTF; cdr3_nt: TGTGCCACAGGGGCTAGCTATGAATCTGGGGCCAACGTCCTGACTTTC
j_call: TRBJ1-5; v_call: TRBV6-2/TRBV6-3; d_call: TRBD1; clone_size: .; cdr3_aa: CASSGQGGHQPQHF; cdr3_nt: TGTGCCAGCAGCGGACAGGGGGGACATCAGCCCCAGCATTTT
j_call: TRBJ2-5; v_call: TRBV5-1; d_call: .; clone_size: .; cdr3_aa: CASSLEPRKSWETQYF; cdr3_nt: TGCGCCAGCAGCTTGGAACCCAGGAAGTCTTGGGAGACCCAGTACTTC